This T cell receptor (beta chain) is drawn from a study of blood T cell dynamics during melanoma immunotherapy. Clones were sequenced by immunoSEQ multiplex PCR, and TCRdb holds only the in-frame ones, with some missing. The sample holds tens of thousands of clones, approximately 90% seen once. Study conclusions and caveats: The study could not tell melanoma-specific clones from general immune activation.

Time point in this sample: pre-treatment baseline. Comment on this clone: Its cognate antigen is unknown.

This specimen consisted of blood, obtained from a patient treated with checkpoint blockade. The receptor comes from a human donor with melanoma.

The chain's CDR3 is CASSQGQANYGYTF. CDR3 DNA sequence: TGTGCCAGCAGCCAGGGACAGGCTAACTATGGCTACACCTTC. This chain joins TRBV28 and TRBJ1-2, with 8 nucleotides matching TRBD1. CDR1 is MDHEN, CDR2 SYDVKM, per germline. V shed 6 bases, J shed 0 bases, and the junction held 3 bases outside the gene matches. The CDR3 length is 14 residues.